One and the same sample provided the 32 T cell receptor beta chains below, sequenced in a study of CD8 T cells in Susac syndrome. The RNA, roughly 0.45 to 1 ug, was put through reverse transcription using random hexamers. MiXCR, run by TCRdb on the immunoSEQ multiplex PCR reads, gives a single entry per CDR3 protein. Among some 140,000 distinct CDR3 sequences listed, 91% were seen once. The specimen was CD8+ T cells from PBMCs. The receptor source for this set is a human donor with multiple sclerosis.

The CDR3 reads CASSFQGAGMGYTF. In DNA, the CDR3 is TGTGCCAGCAGTTTTCAGGGGGCCGGAATGGGCTACACCTTC. The chain couples TRBV27 to TRBJ1-2; 8 nucleotides match TRBD1. The CDR3 sequence is 14 residues long. The V gene's germline CDR1 is MNHEY and CDR2 SMNVEV (reference sequence). Trimming cost V 3 bases and J 8 bases; bases outside gene matches: 8.

This clonotype appeared a single time. This chain connects TRBV11-2 to TRBJ2-4; D gene unclear. The CDR3 runs to 14 residues. Germline V lookup: CDR1 SGHAT, CDR2 FQNNGV. The V end lost 7 bases, the J end lost 3 bases, and 13 bases lay between the germline ends. The CDR3 bases are TGTGCCAGCACCCAACCGGAGTTCAAAAACATTCAGTACTTC. Its translation: CASTQPEFKNIQYF.

The chain couples TRBV28 to TRBJ1-2; D unclear. Germline CDR1 reads MDHEN; CDR2 reads SYDVKM. The CDR3 extends over 13 amino acids. Between the trimmed V and J ends, which lost 6 bases and 1 base, there was a span of 9 bases. DNA for the CDR3: TGTGCCAGCAGCTCGGAGGGTAACTATGGCTACACCTTC. This sequence encodes CASSSEGNYGYTF.

The chain carries TRBV9 and TRBJ2-2; no clear D. The CDR3 is 11 amino acids. CDR1 is SGDLS, CDR2 YYNGEE, per germline. The germline V and J ends were trimmed by 4 bases and 7 bases, with 5 bases remaining between them. The CDR3 spells CASSTYGELFF. In DNA form, the CDR3 reads TGTGCCAGCAGCACCTACGGGGAGCTGTTTTTT.

The chain joins TRBV20-1 to TRBJ2-7, with D perhaps matching TRBD1 or TRBD2 (5 bases each). The V end was cut by 2 bases, the J end by 0 bases, with 14 bases between. This CDR3 spans 15 amino acids. Germline V gene sequence: CDR1 DFQATT, CDR2 SNEGSKA (reference sequence). CDR3 sequence: CSARRFGGDSYEQYF. CDR3 nucleotide sequence: TGCAGTGCTAGAAGGTTTGGGGGAGACTCCTACGAGCAGTACTTC.

Here the CDR3 DNA reads TGTGCCAGCAGTTTAAGGACTGCCACCTACAATGAGCAGTTCTTC. Translating gives CASSLRTATYNEQFF. This chain uses TRBV27 with TRBJ2-1, with D possibly TRBD2 on 5 matching bases. V dropped 2 bases and J dropped 2 bases, with 10 bases sitting between them. This CDR3 is 15 amino acids long. Germline-derived CDR1 and CDR2 are MNHEY and SMNVEV (reference sequence).

The V gene is TRBV9, the J gene TRBJ2-2; D remains unclear. Germline loops: CDR1 SGDLS, CDR2 YYNGEE. The ends were cut back, 4 bases at V and 4 bases at J, with 8 bases in the middle. The CDR3 is made up of 13 amino acids. This CDR3 is CASSSRATGELFF. Written as DNA, the CDR3 is TGTGCCAGCAGCTCCCGAGCCACCGGGGAGCTGTTTTTT. Full variable domain (outside the CDR3, taken from reference TRBV9 and TRBJ2-2): DSGVTQTPKHLITATGQRVTLRCSPRSGDLSVYWYQQSLDQGLQFLIQYYNGEERAKGNILERFSAQQFPDLHSELNLSSLELGDSALYFCASSSRATGELFFGEGSRLTVL.

The V gene is TRBV4-3, the J gene TRBJ2-7; D might be TRBD1 (5 bases). The CDR3 runs 15 residues. Per germline, CDR1 LGHNA and CDR2 YSLEER. V lost 0 bases and J lost 2, with 11 bases in between. Here the CDR3 DNA reads TGCGCCAGCAGCCAAGATAAGGGGTCCCCCTACGAGCAGTACTTC. Residues: CASSQDKGSPYEQYF.

V usage is TRBV11-2 and J usage is TRBJ2-3; 13 nucleotides align to TRBD2. Germline V gene data show CDR1 as SGHAT and CDR2 as FQNNGV. With 2 bases clipped from V and 2 bases from J, the junction kept 16 bases outside the gene matches. This CDR3 region has 21 residues. This CDR3 is CASSLLFGLAGVPSPTDTQYF. In DNA, the CDR3 is TGTGCCAGCAGCTTACTTTTCGGACTAGCGGGAGTCCCTAGTCCCACAGATACGCAGTATTTT.

This clonotype was found once. The CDR3 loop is CASSQALADLETQYF. The CDR3 DNA sequence: TGTGCCAGCAGCCAAGCCTTAGCGGACCTAGAGACCCAGTACTTC. This chain connects TRBV4-2 to TRBJ2-5, with a possible D match to TRBD2 (6 bases). Trimming took off 1 base at V and 4 bases at J, with 13 bases between the two ends. Looked up from germline, CDR1 is LGHNA and CDR2 is YNFKEQ. This CDR3 region has 15 residues.

The chain recombines TRBV27 with TRBJ2-1; D uncertain. The V end lost 3 bases, the J end lost 3 bases, and 9 bases lay between the germline ends. Germline CDR1 is MNHEY and CDR2 is SMNVEV (reference sequence). CDR3 size: 14 residues. The CDR3 protein is CASSLAALYNEQFF. Here the CDR3 DNA reads TGTGCCAGCAGTTTGGCAGCTCTCTACAATGAGCAGTTCTTC.

This clonotype showed up many times. The CDR3 region is CASSFLDSETQYF. CDR3 coding DNA: TGTGCCAGCAGCTTTCTAGATTCGGAGACCCAGTACTTC. The rearrangement links TRBV5-8 to TRBJ2-5, with D hard to call. Germline V lookup: CDR1 SGHTS, CDR2 YDEGEE. Trimming left V 2 bases short and J 5 bases short, with 10 bases between. The CDR3 has 13 amino acids.

The rearrangement uses TRBV7-2 and TRBJ2-3; D ambiguous. Germline CDR1 and CDR2: SGHTA and FQGNSA. This CDR3 is 13 amino acids long. Trimming removed 1 base at V and 4 bases at J, with 6 bases between. The CDR3 spells CASSLDFADTQYF. The DNA of the CDR3 is TGTGCCAGCAGCTTAGATTTCGCAGATACGCAGTATTTT.

The V and J genes are TRBV30 and TRBJ1-5; 9 bases map to TRBD1. V gave up 3 bases and J gave up 4 bases; unmatched junction bases: 4. CDR1 is GTSNPN, CDR2 SVGIG, per germline (reference sequence). This CDR3 has 14 residues. CDR3 in DNA: TGTGCCTGGAGCATGGGACAGGGAAATCAGCCCCAGCATTTT. It encodes CAWSMGQGNQPQHF. The variable domain in full, completed from reference TRBV30 and TRBJ1-5, reads SQTIHQWPATLVQPVGSPLSLECTVEGTSNPNLYWYRQAAGRGLQLLFYSVGIGQISSEVPQNLSASRPQDRQFILSSKKLLLSDSGFYLCAWSMGQGNQPQHFGDGTRLSIL.

This sequence joins TRBV3-1 and TRBJ2-2, with 8 bases matching TRBD2. After removal of 3 bases from V and 3 bases from J, the junction contained 9 bases not matched to a gene. The CDR3 contains 17 residues. Germline-derived CDR1 and CDR2 are LGHDT and YNNKEL (reference sequence). DNA for the CDR3: TGTGCCAGCAGCCAGTCCGCCGGGACTAGTTACACCGGGGAGCTGTTTTTT. Translated: CASSQSAGTSYTGELFF.

This clonotype was found once. The gene calls are TRBV9 and TRBJ2-7; D remains unclear. CDR3 size: 15 residues. Germline CDR1 SGDLS, CDR2 YYNGEE. The V end was cut by 4 bases, the J end by 0 bases, with 14 bases between. CDR3 DNA sequence: TGTGCCAGCAGCCCTGGGGATGCGAGCTCCTACGAGCAGTACTTC. Translated, it gives CASSPGDASSYEQYF.

The CDR3 reads CATKYLAGDSNGYTF. The CDR3, as DNA: TGTGCCACCAAGTATCTCGCGGGGGACTCGAATGGCTACACCTTC. V usage is TRBV19 and J usage is TRBJ1-2, with D perhaps TRBD1 (5 bases). Germline lookup yields CDR1 LNHDA and CDR2 SQIVND (reference sequence). This CDR3 is 15 amino acids long. Trimming took 10 bases from V and 6 from J, leaving 24 bases between them.

This chain links TRBV13 with TRBJ1-2, with D tentatively TRBD1 (5 bases). Trimming took 6 bases from V and 8 from J, leaving 13 bases between them. The length of the CDR3 is 12 residues. Looked up from germline, CDR1 is PRHDT and CDR2 is FYEKMQ (reference sequence). The CDR3 region has the DNA TGTGCCAGCAGAGTGTCCAGGGCGGGCTACACCTTC. Encoded protein: CASRVSRAGYTF.

The chain joins TRBV20-1 to TRBJ2-3; D gene uncertain. Trimming removed 0 bases at V and 2 bases at J, with 6 bases between. Per germline, CDR1 DFQATT and CDR2 SNEGSKA (reference sequence). The CDR3 loop spans 13 amino acids. CDR3 sequence reads: CSARDLDTDTQYF. CDR3 in DNA: TGCAGTGCTAGAGATCTGGACACAGATACGCAGTATTTT.

The chain has TRBV11-3 and TRBJ2-7; TRBD2 might be the D (5 bases). Deletions cut 3 bases from V and 5 bases from J, with 11 bases between. CDR1 and CDR2 (germline): SGHNT, YENEEA. The CDR3 runs 13 residues. CDR3 protein: CASSFTSSHEQYF. Written as DNA, the CDR3 is TGTGCCAGCAGCTTCACTAGTTCCCACGAGCAGTACTTC.

The gene calls are TRBV3-1 and TRBJ2-1; TRBD2 might be the D (5 bases). The CDR3 has 13 residues. V was trimmed by 5 bases and J by 2 bases, leaving 7 bases between them. The germline CDR1 and CDR2 sequences are LGHDT and YNNKEL (reference sequence). The CDR3 coding sequence is TGTGCCAGCAGCGGAGCGGCCTACAATGAGCAGTTCTTC. Translated: CASSGAAYNEQFF.

Here the CDR3 reads CSVGWGTSNQPQHF. CDR3 coding DNA: TGCAGCGTTGGGTGGGGAACTAGCAATCAGCCCCAGCATTTT. V usage is TRBV29-1 and J usage is TRBJ1-5; no clear D. Trimming removed 4 bases from V and 0 bases from J, with 10 bases in between. The germline V gene has CDR1 SQVTM and CDR2 ANQGSEA. The CDR3 totals 14 residues.

The chain uses TRBV7-3 and TRBJ1-1; D is possibly TRBD1 (5 bases). The CDR3 is 13 residues long. CDR1 is SGHTA, CDR2 FQGTGA, per germline. Trimming left V 11 bases short and J 0 bases short, with 13 bases between. The CDR3 reads CAQKEGLNTEAFF. The CDR3 coding sequence is TGTGCCCAAAAGGAGGGGTTGAACACTGAAGCTTTCTTT.

The chain has TRBV5-1 and TRBJ1-1; D might be TRBD1 (5 bases). With 7 bases removed from V and 4 bases from J, the gap between germline ends came to 17 bases. CDR1 and CDR2 (germline): SGHRS, YFSETQ. The CDR3 runs 14 residues. The CDR3 region has the DNA TGCGCCAGCGCTCTGCTCGGGGCCGGCACTGAAGCTTTCTTT. Its protein is CASALLGAGTEAFF.

The rearrangement links TRBV9 to TRBJ2-3; D gene unclear. CDR3 size: 15 residues. The V and J ends lost 7 bases and 2 bases respectively, with 17 bases between them. CDR1 is SGDLS, CDR2 YYNGEE, per germline. Here the CDR3 reads CASSLKARPTDTQYF. The CDR3, as DNA: TGTGCCAGCTCCCTCAAAGCGCGGCCCACAGATACGCAGTATTTT.

J is TRBJ2-4 and V is TRBV7-9; no reliable D call. Trimming removed 1 base from V and 5 bases from J, with 6 bases in between. Germline V gene lookup returns CDR1 SEHNR and CDR2 FQNEAQ (reference sequence). CDR3 length equals 13 residues. Here the CDR3 reads CASSLGPENIQYF. The CDR3, as DNA: TGTGCCAGCAGCTTAGGGCCAGAAAACATTCAGTACTTC.

The rearrangement links TRBV4-1 to TRBJ2-3; D is possibly TRBD2 (6 bases). The ends were cut back, 0 bases at V and 1 base at J, with 11 bases in the middle. The CDR3 consists of 16 residues. Per germline, CDR1 MGHRA and CDR2 YSYEKL. The CDR3 coding sequence is TGCGCCAGCAGCCAAGAGGGAGGAGGGGGCACAGATACGCAGTATTTT. It yields the protein CASSQEGGGGTDTQYF.

V is TRBV4-2 and J is TRBJ1-1; perhaps TRBD1 as D (5 bases). Germline assignment: CDR1 LGHNA and CDR2 YNFKEQ. Trimming stripped 0 bases from V and 10 bases from J, with 12 bases between. There are 13 residues in the CDR3. The CDR3 loop reads CASSQDLETAAFF. The CDR3 nucleotides are TGTGCCAGCAGCCAAGATCTTGAGACAGCAGCTTTCTTT.

CDR3 sequence reads: CASSLDPPGLADNEQFF. The DNA for the CDR3 is TGTGCCAGCAGCCTGGATCCACCGGGACTAGCGGACAATGAGCAGTTCTTC. This chain links TRBV3-1 with TRBJ2-1, with 11 bases that match TRBD2. The CDR3 has 17 amino acids. J gave up 5 bases and V 4 bases, and 10 bases lay outside the gene matches. Per the germline V gene, CDR1 is LGHDT and CDR2 is YNNKEL (reference sequence).

The rearrangement uses TRBV9 and TRBJ1-1; the match to TRBD1 covers 8 bases. Per the germline V gene, CDR1 is SGDLS and CDR2 is YYNGEE. After removal of 4 bases from V and 5 bases from J, the junction contained 7 bases not matched to a gene. This CDR3 is built from 14 residues. As DNA, the CDR3 is TGTGCCAGCAGCCTTCAGGGGGCTTGGACTGAAGCTTTCTTT. Amino acid sequence: CASSLQGAWTEAFF. The variable domain in full, with the rest retrieved from reference TRBV9 and TRBJ1-1, is DSGVTQTPKHLITATGQRVTLRCSPRSGDLSVYWYQQSLDQGLQFLIQYYNGEERAKGNILERFSAQQFPDLHSELNLSSLELGDSALYFCASSLQGAWTEAFFGQGTRLTVV.

This clonotype was seen a few times. The V and J genes are TRBV6-2 or TRBV6-3 and TRBJ2-6; possibly TRBD2 for D (5 bases). Between the trimmed V and J ends, which lost 2 bases and 0 bases, there was a span of 5 bases. The CDR3 has 15 amino acids. In germline, CDR1 is MNHEY, CDR2 SVGEGT. The CDR3 protein is CASSYTSSGANVLTF. The CDR3 DNA reads as TGTGCCAGCAGTTACACTAGCTCTGGGGCCAACGTCCTGACTTTC.

A single count supports this clonotype. The rearrangement joins TRBV19 to TRBJ1-5, with D unclear. This CDR3 has 12 residues. The germline gives CDR1 LNHDA, CDR2 SQIVND (reference sequence). V shed 1 base and J shed 6 bases, with 4 bases lying between them. In DNA, the CDR3 is TGTGCCAGTAGTATAGGTGTTCAGCCCCAGCATTTT. It codes for CASSIGVQPQHF.